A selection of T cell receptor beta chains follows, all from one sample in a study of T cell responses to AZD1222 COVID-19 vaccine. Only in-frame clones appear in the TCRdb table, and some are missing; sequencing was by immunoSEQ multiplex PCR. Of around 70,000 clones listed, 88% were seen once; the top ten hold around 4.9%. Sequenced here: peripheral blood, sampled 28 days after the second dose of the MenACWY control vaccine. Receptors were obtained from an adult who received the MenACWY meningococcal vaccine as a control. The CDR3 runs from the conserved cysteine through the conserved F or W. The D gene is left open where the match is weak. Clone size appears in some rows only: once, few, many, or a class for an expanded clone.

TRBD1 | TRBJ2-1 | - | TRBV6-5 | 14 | CASSQGQGYNEQFF | TGTGCCAGCAGTCAGGGACAGGGCTACAATGAGCAGTTCTTC
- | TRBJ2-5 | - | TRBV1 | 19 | CTSSQPSPSGGKYQETQYF | TGCACCAGCAGCCAACCCTCCCCCTCTGGGGGCAAGTACCAAGAGACCCAGTACTTC
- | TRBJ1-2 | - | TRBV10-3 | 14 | CAISESSGSRGYTF | TGTGCCATCAGTGAGTCCTCAGGGTCTCGAGGCTACACCTTC
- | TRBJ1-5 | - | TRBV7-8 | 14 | CASTQGEGFQPQHF | TGTGCCAGCACCCAAGGGGAGGGCTTTCAGCCCCAGCATTTT
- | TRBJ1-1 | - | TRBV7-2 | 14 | CASSPEGMNTEAFF | TGTGCCAGCAGCCCCGAGGGGATGAACACTGAAGCTTTCTTT
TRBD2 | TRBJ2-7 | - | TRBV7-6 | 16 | CASSLTGGLTSDEQYF | TGTGCCAGCAGCTTAACGGGAGGCCTTACGTCCGACGAGCAGTACTTC
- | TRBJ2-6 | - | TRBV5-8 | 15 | CASSLLLAGANVLTF | TGTGCCAGCAGCTTGCTACTAGCTGGGGCCAACGTCCTGACTTTC
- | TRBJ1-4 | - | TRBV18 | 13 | CASSGSTREKLFF | TGTGCCAGCTCCGGCTCTACTAGAGAAAAACTGTTTTTT
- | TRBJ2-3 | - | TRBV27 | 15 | CASRARMWGTDTQYF | TGTGCCAGCAGGGCCCGCATGTGGGGCACAGATACGCAGTATTTT
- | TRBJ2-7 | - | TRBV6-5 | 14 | CASSYSLTTYEQYF | TGTGCCAGCAGTTACTCACTCACCACCTACGAGCAGTACTTC
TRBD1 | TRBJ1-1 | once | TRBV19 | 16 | CASSLRDRAPNTEAFF | TGTGCCAGTAGTCTCCGGGACAGGGCTCCGAACACTGAAGCTTTCTTT
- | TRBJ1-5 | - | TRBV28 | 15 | CASSLWPGGMQPQHF | TGTGCCAGCAGTTTGTGGCCCGGGGGGATGCAGCCCCAGCATTTT
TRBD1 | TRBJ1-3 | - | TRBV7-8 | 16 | CASSRGAGGTGNTIYF | TGTGCCAGCAGCCGAGGCGCAGGGGGCACTGGAAACACCATATATTTT
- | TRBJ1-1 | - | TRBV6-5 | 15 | CASSFVGGEGTEAFF | TGTGCCAGCAGTTTCGTCGGGGGGGAGGGCACTGAAGCTTTCTTT
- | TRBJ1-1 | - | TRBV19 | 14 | CASSRGGRGTEAFF | TGTGCCAGTAGTAGAGGGGGGAGAGGCACTGAAGCTTTCTTT
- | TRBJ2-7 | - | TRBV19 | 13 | CASSVHQGGEQYF | TGTGCCAGTAGCGTTCACCAAGGCGGCGAGCAGTACTTC
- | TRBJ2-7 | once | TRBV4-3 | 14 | CASSQGGSSYEQYF | TGCGCCAGCAGCCAAGGGGGCAGCTCCTACGAGCAGTACTTC
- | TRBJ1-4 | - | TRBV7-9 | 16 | CASSSRGAATNEKLFF | TGTGCCAGCAGCTCCCGCGGGGCTGCAACTAATGAAAAACTGTTTTTT
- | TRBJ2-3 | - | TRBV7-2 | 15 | CASSLWQGVPDTQYF | TGTGCCAGCAGCTTATGGCAGGGTGTCCCAGATACGCAGTATTTT
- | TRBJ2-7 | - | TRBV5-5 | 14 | CASSLAQGYDEQYF | TGTGCCAGCAGCCTGGCGCAGGGTTACGACGAGCAGTACTTC
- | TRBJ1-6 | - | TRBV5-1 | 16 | CASTISGSDEVSPLHF | TGCGCCAGCACCATCTCAGGCTCCGACGAGGTTTCACCCCTCCACTTT
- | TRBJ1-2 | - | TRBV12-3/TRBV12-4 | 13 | CASQLGPGNGYTF | TGTGCCAGCCAGTTAGGTCCCGGTAACGGCTACACCTTC
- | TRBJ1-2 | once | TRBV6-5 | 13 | CASSRGGGYGYTF | TGTGCCAGCAGTCGTGGGGGAGGGTATGGCTACACCTTC
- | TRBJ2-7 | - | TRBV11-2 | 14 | CASSLEDGPYEQYF | TGTGCCAGCAGTCTAGAGGACGGTCCCTACGAGCAGTACTTC
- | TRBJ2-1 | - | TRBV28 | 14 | CASAVPGSYNEQFF | TGTGCCAGCGCGGTTCCCGGGTCCTACAATGAGCAGTTCTTC
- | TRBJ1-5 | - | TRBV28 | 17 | CASSLRPGKVSNQPQHF | TGTGCCAGCAGTTTAAGACCTGGGAAGGTGAGCAATCAGCCCCAGCATTTT
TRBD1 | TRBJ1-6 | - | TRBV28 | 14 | CASSLDRGGSPLHF | TGTGCCAGCAGCCTTGACAGGGGGGGTTCACCCCTCCACTTT
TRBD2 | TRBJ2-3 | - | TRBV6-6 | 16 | CASSYGTSGGTDTQYF | TGTGCCAGCAGTTACGGGACTAGCGGGGGCACAGATACGCAGTATTTT
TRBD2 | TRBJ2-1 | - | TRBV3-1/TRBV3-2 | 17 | CASSQVWSGRIYNEQFF | TGTGCCAGCAGCCAAGTTTGGAGCGGGAGAATCTATAATGAGCAGTTCTTC
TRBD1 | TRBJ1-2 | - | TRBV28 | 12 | CASSFWTGGYTF | TGTGCCAGCAGTTTTTGGACAGGTGGCTACACCTTC
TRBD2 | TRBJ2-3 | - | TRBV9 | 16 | CASTEWASGSTDTQYF | TGTGCCAGCACCGAGTGGGCTAGCGGGAGCACAGATACGCAGTATTTT
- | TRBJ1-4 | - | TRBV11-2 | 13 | CASSFGGEEALFF | TGTGCCAGCAGCTTTGGGGGAGAGGAAGCGCTGTTTTTT
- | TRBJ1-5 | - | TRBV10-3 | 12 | CAISEGDQPQHF | TGTGCCATCTCCGAGGGTGACCAGCCCCAGCATTTT
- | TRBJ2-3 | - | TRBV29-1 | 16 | CSVAGARWERVDTQYF | TGCAGCGTTGCTGGGGCCCGTTGGGAGCGAGTGGATACGCAGTATTTT
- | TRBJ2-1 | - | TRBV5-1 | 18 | CASSLSPSGPSSYNEQFF | TGCGCCAGCAGCCTGTCCCCTTCCGGCCCGAGCTCCTACAATGAGCAGTTCTTC
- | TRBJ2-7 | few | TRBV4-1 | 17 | CASSQGLQGPFRYEQYF | TGCGCCAGCAGCCAAGGACTACAGGGTCCCTTTCGCTACGAGCAGTACTTC
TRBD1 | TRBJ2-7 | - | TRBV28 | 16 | CASIIHDRAYSYEQYF | TGTGCCAGCATCATCCATGACAGGGCCTACTCCTACGAGCAGTACTTC
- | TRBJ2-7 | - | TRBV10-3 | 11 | CAISDDYEQYF | TGTGCCATCAGCGATGACTACGAGCAGTACTTC
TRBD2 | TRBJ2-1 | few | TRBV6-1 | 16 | CASSDLSGRTNNEQFF | TGTGCCAGCAGTGATTTAAGCGGGAGGACGAACAATGAGCAGTTCTTC
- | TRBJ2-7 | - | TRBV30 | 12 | CAWSPNSYEQYF | TGTGCCTGGAGTCCTAACTCCTACGAGCAGTACTTC
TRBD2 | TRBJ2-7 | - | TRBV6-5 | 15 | CASSYLAGGSYEQYF | TGTGCCAGCAGTTACCTAGCGGGAGGCTCCTACGAGCAGTACTTC
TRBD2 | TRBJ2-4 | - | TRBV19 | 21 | CASTGKLGGTSGTLAKNIQYF | TGTGCCAGTACTGGCAAACTTGGGGGGACTAGCGGGACCCTAGCCAAAAACATTCAGTACTTC
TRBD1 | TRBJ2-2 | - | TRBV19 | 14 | CASSTQGAGGELFF | TGTGCCAGTAGTACACAGGGGGCGGGCGGGGAGCTGTTTTTT
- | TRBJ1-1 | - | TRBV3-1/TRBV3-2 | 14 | CASSQGWGGTEAFF | TGTGCCAGCAGCCAAGGCTGGGGGGGCACTGAAGCTTTCTTT
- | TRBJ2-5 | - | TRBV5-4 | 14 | CASSLPGQQETQYF | TGTGCCAGCAGCTTGCCAGGGCAACAAGAGACCCAGTACTTC
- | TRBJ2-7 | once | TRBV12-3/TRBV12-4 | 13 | CASSLRNRWEQYF | TGTGCCAGCAGTTTAAGGAATCGTTGGGAGCAGTACTTC
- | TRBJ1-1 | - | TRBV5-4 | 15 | CASSLGRGRSAEAFF | TGTGCCAGCAGCTTGGGTAGAGGGCGGTCGGCTGAAGCTTTCTTT
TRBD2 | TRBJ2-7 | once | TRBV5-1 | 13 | CASSLGGRGEQYF | TGCGCCAGCAGCCTTGGGGGGAGGGGCGAGCAGTACTTC
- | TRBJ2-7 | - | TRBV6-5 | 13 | CASSQGGDYEQYF | TGTGCCAGCAGCCAAGGGGGGGACTACGAGCAGTACTTC
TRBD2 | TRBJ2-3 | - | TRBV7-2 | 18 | CASSLAPSGGHSTDTQYF | TGTGCCAGCAGCTTAGCGCCTAGCGGGGGCCATAGCACAGATACGCAGTATTTT
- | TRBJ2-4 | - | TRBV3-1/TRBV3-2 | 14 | CASSQGGRENIQYF | TGTGCCAGCAGCCAAGGAGGCAGAGAAAACATTCAGTACTTC
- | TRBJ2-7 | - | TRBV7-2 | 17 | CASSLDLHGGISYEQYF | TGTGCCAGCAGCTTAGACCTCCACGGAGGGATCTCCTACGAGCAGTACTTC
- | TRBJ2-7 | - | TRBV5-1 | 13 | CASSVNREGEQYF | TGCGCCAGCAGCGTGAACAGGGAGGGGGAGCAGTACTTC
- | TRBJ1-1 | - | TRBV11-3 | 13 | CASSVQGDTEAFF | TGTGCCAGCAGCGTACAGGGTGATACTGAAGCTTTCTTT
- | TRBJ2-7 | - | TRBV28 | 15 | CASSTPSGGSYEQYF | TGTGCCAGCAGTACGCCCTCCGGGGGTTCCTACGAGCAGTACTTC
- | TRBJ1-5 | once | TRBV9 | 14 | CASSEIGVGQPQHF | TGTGCCAGCAGTGAGATCGGGGTAGGACAGCCCCAGCATTTT
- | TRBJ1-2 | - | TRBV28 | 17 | CASSLWKEGGRGSGYTF | TGTGCCAGCAGTTTATGGAAAGAGGGCGGCAGGGGTTCCGGCTACACCTTC